This TCR beta chain was identified in a study of OX40 agonist ivuxolimab in advanced cancers. Study-wide results and limits: More expanded clones were seen, on average, in CD8+ T cells than in CD4+. At 0.1 to 3.0 mg/kg, clonal expansion of CD4+ and CD8+ blood T cells had occurred by week 6.

TCRdb's table, derived via immunoSEQ multiplex PCR, lists solely in-frame clones and lacks some. Among about 95,000 clones listed, 80% to 90% were seen once. From germline, CDR1 is SGHNT and CDR2 YENEEA. Losses at the gene ends were 3 bases for V and 5 bases for J; bases not matched to a gene: 2. This CDR3 spans 14 amino acids. About this clone itself: Its specificity is unknown.

The sample in question was CD4+ or CD8+ T cells sorted from blood, obtained in a trial of the OX40 agonist ivuxolimab. This chain connects TRBV11-3 to TRBJ1-1; 11 nucleotides match TRBD1. The TCR was taken from an adult with an advanced solid tumor such as melanoma, head and neck, liver or kidney cancer. The CDR3 reads CASSLGQGGTEAFF. CDR3 in DNA: TGTGCCAGCAGCTTGGGACAGGGGGGAACTGAAGCTTTCTTT.